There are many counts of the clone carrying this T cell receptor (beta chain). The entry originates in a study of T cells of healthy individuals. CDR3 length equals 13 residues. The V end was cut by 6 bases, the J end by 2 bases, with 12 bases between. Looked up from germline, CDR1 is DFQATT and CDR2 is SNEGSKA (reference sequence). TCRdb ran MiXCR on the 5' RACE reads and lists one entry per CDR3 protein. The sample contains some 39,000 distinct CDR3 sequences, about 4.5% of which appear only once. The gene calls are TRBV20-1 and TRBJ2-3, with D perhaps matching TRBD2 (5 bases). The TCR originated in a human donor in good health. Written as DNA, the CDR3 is TGCAGTGCCGAGGAACTAGTCACAGATACGCAGTATTTT. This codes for CSAEELVTDTQYF.